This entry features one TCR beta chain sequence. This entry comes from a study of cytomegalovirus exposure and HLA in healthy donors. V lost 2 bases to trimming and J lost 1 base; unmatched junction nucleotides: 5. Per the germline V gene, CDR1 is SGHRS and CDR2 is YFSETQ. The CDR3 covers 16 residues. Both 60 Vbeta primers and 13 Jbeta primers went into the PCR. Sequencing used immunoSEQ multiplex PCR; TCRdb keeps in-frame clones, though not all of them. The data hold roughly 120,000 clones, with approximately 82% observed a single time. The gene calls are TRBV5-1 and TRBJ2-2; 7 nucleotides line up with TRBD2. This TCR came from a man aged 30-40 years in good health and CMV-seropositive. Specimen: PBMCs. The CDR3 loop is CASSLSTSVNTGELFF. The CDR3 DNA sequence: TGCGCCAGCAGCTTATCTACTAGCGTGAACACCGGGGAGCTGTTTTTT.